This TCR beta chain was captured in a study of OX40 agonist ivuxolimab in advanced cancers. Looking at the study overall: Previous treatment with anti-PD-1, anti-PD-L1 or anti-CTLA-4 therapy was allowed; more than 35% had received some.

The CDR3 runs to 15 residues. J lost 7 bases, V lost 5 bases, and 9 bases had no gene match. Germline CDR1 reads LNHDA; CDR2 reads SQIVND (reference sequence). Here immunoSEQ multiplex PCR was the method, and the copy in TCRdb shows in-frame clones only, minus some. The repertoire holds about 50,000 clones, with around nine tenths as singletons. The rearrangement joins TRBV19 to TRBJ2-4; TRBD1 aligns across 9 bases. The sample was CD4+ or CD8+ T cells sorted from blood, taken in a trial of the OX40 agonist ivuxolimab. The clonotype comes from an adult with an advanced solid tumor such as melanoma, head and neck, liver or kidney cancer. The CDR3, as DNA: TGTGCCAGTAGTCGCCTAGGACAGGGGCCCAACATTCAGTACTTC. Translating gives CASSRLGQGPNIQYF. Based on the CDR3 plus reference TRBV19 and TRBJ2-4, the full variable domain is DGGITQSPKYLFRKEGQNVTLSCEQNLNHDAMYWYRQDPGQGLRLIYYSQIVNDFQKGDIAEGYSVSREKKESFPLTVTSAQKNPTAFYLCASSRLGQGPNIQYFGAGTRLSVL.